The 11 T cell receptor beta chains below come from one sample, sequenced in a study of Ad26.COV2.S vaccination and SARS-CoV-2 variants. Treatment noted: some 19 received Ad26.COV2.S at low or high dose, single or two shots; about five received placebo; per-sample allocation not given. Sampling was performed 63 days after the first vaccine or placebo injection. Profiled with immunoSEQ multiplex PCR; TCRdb holds only in-frame clones, not every one. The sample includes a few hundred thousand clones, around 90% of them seen just once. Sequencing was performed on peripheral blood, taken in a trial of Ad26.COV2.S vaccine versus placebo. Receptors were obtained from a person aged 18-60 years who received the Ad26.COV2.S COVID-19 vaccine or a placebo.

This clone has only one observation. Written as DNA, the CDR3 is TGTGCCAGCAGTCCTTCCAGGGACAGGCTAAACAATGAGCAGTTCTTC. The encoded protein is CASSPSRDRLNNEQFF. The genes are TRBV27 and TRBJ2-1; 8 nucleotides agree with TRBD1. The CDR3 runs 16 residues. Germline assignment: CDR1 MNHEY and CDR2 SMNVEV (reference sequence). Unmatched junction bases numbered 11, after V lost 5 bases and J lost 5 bases.

The V gene is TRBV7-9, the J gene TRBJ2-1; D remains ambiguous. Trimming removed 4 bases from V and 8 bases from J, with 15 bases in between. The CDR3 extends over 14 amino acids. Germline V lookup: CDR1 SEHNR, CDR2 FQNEAQ (reference sequence). CDR3 sequence (DNA): TGTGCCAGCAGCTCCCCAATCCCTTCGGATGAGCAGTTCTTC. Protein product: CASSSPIPSDEQFF.

The chain is built from TRBV5-1 and TRBJ1-1, with a tentative D call TRBD1 (5 bases). CDR1 and CDR2 (germline): SGHRS, YFSETQ. The CDR3 runs to 17 residues. Trimming took off 2 bases at V and 3 bases at J, with 20 bases between the two ends. CDR3 loop: CASSLNPGGLADTEAFF. Written as DNA, the CDR3 is TGCGCCAGCAGCTTAAATCCCGGGGGTTTGGCCGACACTGAAGCTTTCTTT.

This sequence joins TRBV27 and TRBJ2-3, with D perhaps TRBD2 (6 bases). Trimming shortened V by 3 bases and J by 1 base, and 8 bases separated the two germline ends. The V gene's germline CDR1 is MNHEY and CDR2 SMNVEV (reference sequence). The CDR3 length is 14 residues. The CDR3 sequence: CASSFSGGTDTQYF. The CDR3, as DNA: TGTGCCAGCAGTTTTTCGGGGGGCACAGATACGCAGTATTTT.

The chain links TRBV9 to TRBJ1-1; D perhaps matches TRBD1 (5 bases). The V end was cut by 4 bases, the J end by 4 bases, with 14 bases between. Per the germline V gene, CDR1 is SGDLS and CDR2 is YYNGEE. The CDR3 spans 14 residues. CDR3 protein: CASSPQAGGTEAFF. Here the CDR3 DNA reads TGTGCCAGCAGCCCCCAGGCTGGGGGCACTGAAGCTTTCTTT. The entire variable domain, with the rest obtained from reference TRBV9 and TRBJ1-1, is as follows: DSGVTQTPKHLITATGQRVTLRCSPRSGDLSVYWYQQSLDQGLQFLIQYYNGEERAKGNILERFSAQQFPDLHSELNLSSLELGDSALYFCASSPQAGGTEAFFGQGTRLTVV.

The gene calls are TRBV7-6 and TRBJ1-4; D not certain. Trimming removed 3 bases from V and 5 bases from J, with 10 bases in between. CDR3 length equals 14 residues. Germline values: CDR1 SGHVS, CDR2 FNYEAQ. The CDR3 DNA reads as TGTGCCAGCAGCTTGGGGATCCCGAATGAAAAACTGTTTTTT. It specifies CASSLGIPNEKLFF. Looking up the rest from reference TRBV7-6 and TRBJ1-4 gives the full variable domain: GAGVSQSPRYKVTKRGQDVALRCDPISGHVSLYWYRQALGQGPEFLTYFNYEAQQDKSGLPNDRFSAERPEGSISTLTIQRTEQRDSAMYRCASSLGIPNEKLFFGSGTQLSVL.

The rearrangement uses TRBV4-2 and TRBJ2-3, with D unclear. Looked up from germline, CDR1 is LGHNA and CDR2 is YNFKEQ. This CDR3 has 15 amino acids. V lost 1 base and J lost 2, with 10 bases in between. For the CDR3, the DNA is TGTGCCAGCAGCCAAGGTCCTAACTACACAGATACGCAGTATTTT. Its protein is CASSQGPNYTDTQYF.

The chain is built from TRBV6-5 and TRBJ1-1; D uncertain. The CDR3 spans 12 residues. V dropped 6 bases and J dropped 4 bases, with 9 bases sitting between them. CDR1 and CDR2 (germline): MNHEY, SVGAGI. The CDR3, as DNA: TGTGCCAGCAGCGATAAGGGCACTGAAGCTTTCTTT. Translation: CASSDKGTEAFF.

The rearrangement uses TRBV29-1 and TRBJ1-2, with D perhaps TRBD1 (5 bases). V was pared by 1 base and J by 6 bases, with 27 bases between. Looked up from germline, CDR1 is SQVTM and CDR2 is ANQGSEA. The CDR3 has 18 amino acids. In DNA, the CDR3 is TGCAGCGTTGAAGCACCGAGGGACGCCAAAGTAGGTTCTAATGGCTACACCTTC. Translation: CSVEAPRDAKVGSNGYTF.

A single count supports this clone. V and J are TRBV30 and TRBJ2-7; TRBD1 matches at 8 bases. The CDR3 runs to 16 residues. V was clipped by 0 bases and J by 4 bases; unmatched bases: 11. Germline V gene sequence: CDR1 GTSNPN, CDR2 SVGIG (reference sequence). The CDR3 loop reads CAWSVPRDRRFYEQYF. The CDR3 DNA follows: TGTGCCTGGAGTGTACCCCGGGACAGGAGGTTTTACGAGCAGTACTTC.

The chain couples TRBV5-1 to TRBJ1-1; TRBD1 might be the D (5 bases). V dropped 2 bases and J dropped 0 bases, with 8 bases sitting between them. Germline V gene sequence: CDR1 SGHRS, CDR2 YFSETQ. There are 14 residues in the CDR3. Here the CDR3 DNA reads TGCGCCAGCAGCTTTGACAGCCTGAACACTGAAGCTTTCTTT. Amino acids: CASSFDSLNTEAFF.